This T cell receptor (beta chain) was sequenced in a study of Graves' ophthalmopathy and Graves' hyperthyroidism. Findings and caveats of the study: A majority of expanded thyroid clonotypes exceeding 0.001 frequency were likewise present in blood.

At least ten counts were recorded for this clonotype. Its matching antigen is unknown. The junction departs from the called germline gene at one end, perhaps through a read error. Hyperthyroidism cases were recent diagnoses of under 2 months' duration in people aged 18 to 65. This CDR3 region has 16 residues. Amplifying from RNA transcripts, the study obtained TCR beta CDR3 regions. An opening RT-PCR round employed HTBI primers and preceded a second-round multiplex PCR. TCRdb processed the multiplex PCR reads anew with MiXCR; each CDR3 protein has one entry. In the table there are hundreds of thousands of distinct CDR3 sequences, about 20% of which are singletons.

The specimen sequenced was peripheral blood. The TCR sequence derives from a woman aged 18-35 years with stable Graves' hyperthyroidism. Some clones in this sample may be carry-over from other donors' samples. J is TRBJ1-2 and V is TRBV12-3 or TRBV12-4; D is unclear. The CDR3 nucleotides read TGTGCCAACAGTTTGACCGGCACCCCAACCAACTATGGCTACACCTTC. It yields the protein CANSLTGTPTNYGYTF.